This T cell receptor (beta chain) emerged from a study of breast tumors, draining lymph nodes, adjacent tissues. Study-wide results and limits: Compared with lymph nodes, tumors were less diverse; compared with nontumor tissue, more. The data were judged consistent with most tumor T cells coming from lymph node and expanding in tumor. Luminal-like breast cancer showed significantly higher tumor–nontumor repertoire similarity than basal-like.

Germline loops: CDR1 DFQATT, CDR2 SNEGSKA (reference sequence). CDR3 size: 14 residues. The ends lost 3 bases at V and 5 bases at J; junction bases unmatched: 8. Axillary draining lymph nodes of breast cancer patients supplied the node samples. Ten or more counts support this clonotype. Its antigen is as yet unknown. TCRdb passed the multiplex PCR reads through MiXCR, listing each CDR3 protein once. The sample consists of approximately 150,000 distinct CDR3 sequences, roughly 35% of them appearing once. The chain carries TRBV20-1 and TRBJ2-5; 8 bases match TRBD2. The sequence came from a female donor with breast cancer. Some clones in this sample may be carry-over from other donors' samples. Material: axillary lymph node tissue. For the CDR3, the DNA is TGCAGTGCTAGGAGGACGGGAGGGCGGGAGACCCAGTACTTC. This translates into CSARRTGGRETQYF.